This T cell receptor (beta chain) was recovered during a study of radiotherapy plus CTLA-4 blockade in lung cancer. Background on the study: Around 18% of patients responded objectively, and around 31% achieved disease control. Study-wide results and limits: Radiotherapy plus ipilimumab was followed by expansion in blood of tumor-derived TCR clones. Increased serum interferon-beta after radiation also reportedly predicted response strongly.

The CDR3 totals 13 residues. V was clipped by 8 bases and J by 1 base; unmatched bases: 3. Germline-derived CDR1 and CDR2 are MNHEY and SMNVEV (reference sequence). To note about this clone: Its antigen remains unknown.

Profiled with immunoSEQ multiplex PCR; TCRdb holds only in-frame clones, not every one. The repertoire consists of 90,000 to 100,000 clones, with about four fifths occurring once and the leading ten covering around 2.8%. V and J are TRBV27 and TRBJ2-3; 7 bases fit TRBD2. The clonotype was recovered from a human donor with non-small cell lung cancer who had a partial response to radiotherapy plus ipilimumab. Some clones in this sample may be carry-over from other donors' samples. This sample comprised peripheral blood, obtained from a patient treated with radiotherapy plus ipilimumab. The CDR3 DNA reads TGTGCCAGCCGTGGGAGGGGCACAGATACGCAGTATTTT. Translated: CASRGRGTDTQYF.